This section outlines one TCR beta chain sequence together with its context. The sample originates from a study of blood T cell repertoires in COVID-19. About the research overall: Sources were T cells, B-cell-depleted T cells, or PBMCs; the material itself was cDNA or gDNA.

The CDR3 has 15 amino acids. Trimming cost V 6 bases and J 0 bases, with 9 bases left between them. Germline CDR1 LNHDA, CDR2 SQIVND (reference sequence). The table came from immunoSEQ multiplex PCR; TCRdb's copy has only in-frame clones and leaves some out. The sample shows 210,000 or so clones, 87% of them seen only once. Sequences were obtained from PBMCs or T cells enriched from blood (not recorded which). The sequence derives from a man younger than 40 who had recovered from COVID-19. The chain has TRBV19 and TRBJ1-6; tentatively, D is TRBD1 (5 bases). The CDR3 spells CASRETVSYNSPLHF. CDR3 sequence (DNA): TGTGCCAGTAGGGAGACAGTCTCCTATAATTCACCCCTCCACTTT.